A selection of T cell receptor beta chains follows, all from one sample in a study of T cell responses to AZD1222 COVID-19 vaccine. Assay used: immunoSEQ multiplex PCR; TCRdb lists only in-frame clones, some missing. Of over 85,000 clones listed, 86% are singletons. Source: peripheral blood, taken on day 0 of AZD1222 vaccination. The receptors were sampled from an adult in good health. The CDR3 runs from the conserved cysteine through the conserved F or W. Fields, in order: D gene, clone size, V gene, J gene, CDR3 DNA, CDR3 protein. A D gene is named only where the DNA matches it firmly. Clone sizes are given selectively: once, few, many, or a class where the clone is expanded.

TRBD1	.	TRBV5-1	TRBJ2-7	TGCGCCAGCAGCCCAGGGACAGGGGGCTACGAGCAGTACTTC	CASSPGTGGYEQYF
.	.	TRBV28	TRBJ2-6	TGTGCCAGCAGTTCCCCCCTCGGGACATGGACCTCTGGGGCCAACGTCCTGACTTTC	CASSSPLGTWTSGANVLTF
.	.	TRBV19	TRBJ1-5	TGTGCCAGCCGACCCGGACGGAATAGCAATCAGCCCCAGCATTTT	CASRPGRNSNQPQHF
TRBD2	.	TRBV5-4	TRBJ2-7	TGTGCCAGCAGCTTAGCGGGGGCCGGTTCCTACGAGCAGTACTTC	CASSLAGAGSYEQYF
.	few	TRBV6-6	TRBJ2-3	TGTGCCAGCAGTTTAGGGACAGATACGCAGTATTTT	CASSLGTDTQYF
TRBD2	.	TRBV6-5	TRBJ2-7	TGTGCCAGCAGTTCCGGGACTAGGTGGGAGCAGTACTTC	CASSSGTRWEQYF
.	.	TRBV7-2	TRBJ1-4	TGTGCCAGCAGCTTCGGGCAGCCTTATGAAAAACTGTTTTTT	CASSFGQPYEKLFF
.	.	TRBV7-2	TRBJ2-1	TGTGCCAGCAGCTCTAGGGGTGGGTACAATGAGCAGTTCTTC	CASSSRGGYNEQFF
.	.	TRBV7-2	TRBJ1-1	TGTGCCAGCAGCTTACTCCAGGGGAGGATCATGAACACTGAAGCTTTCTTT	CASSLLQGRIMNTEAFF
TRBD1	.	TRBV4-2	TRBJ1-6	TGTGCCAGCAGCCAAGTCCGACAGGGACGGTCACCCCTCCACTTT	CASSQVRQGRSPLHF
TRBD2	.	TRBV7-2	TRBJ2-1	TGTGCCAGCAGCTTAGCGATAGCGGGGGGCCACAATGAGCAGTTCTTC	CASSLAIAGGHNEQFF
.	once	TRBV20-1	TRBJ2-3	TGCAGTGCTAGTTCCCCTTGGGTGGTCGGGGCGACAGATACGCAGTATTTT	CSASSPWVVGATDTQYF
.	.	TRBV28	TRBJ2-7	TGTGCCAGCAGTTTAAACAGAATATCCTACGAGCAGTACTTC	CASSLNRISYEQYF
.	.	TRBV29-1	TRBJ1-1	TGCAGCGTTCGGCTTTTGAACACTGAAGCTTTCTTT	CSVRLLNTEAFF
.	.	TRBV7-3	TRBJ2-5	TGTGCCAGCAGCTCCTCGGCCGCCGAGACCCAGTACTTC	CASSSSAAETQYF
TRBD1	.	TRBV10-3	TRBJ1-2	TGTGCCATCAGTGGGACAGGGGGCGAGGACTATGGCTACACCTTC	CAISGTGGEDYGYTF
.	.	TRBV11-2	TRBJ2-1	TGTGCCAGCAGCGACATCTACAATGAGCAGTTCTTC	CASSDIYNEQFF
TRBD1	once	TRBV5-5	TRBJ2-7	TGTGCCAGCAGCTTGGCCCCCGGGACAGGGTACTACGAGCAGTACTTC	CASSLAPGTGYYEQYF
.	.	TRBV19	TRBJ2-6	TGTGCCAGTAGTGAATTTTTGGGGGCAGTATCCCTTCGCTCTGGGGCCAACGTCCTGACTTTC	CASSEFLGAVSLRSGANVLTF
TRBD1	.	TRBV29-1	TRBJ2-7	TGCAGCGTGGGGACAGGGGCCTACGAGCAGTACTTC	CSVGTGAYEQYF
.	.	TRBV4-1	TRBJ2-6	TGCGCCAGCAGCCAAGGCGGGACTGGGGCCAACGTCCTGACTTTC	CASSQGGTGANVLTF
TRBD1	few	TRBV19	TRBJ1-2	TGTGCCAGTAGTCCTCGGGGACAGATATATGGCTACACCTTC	CASSPRGQIYGYTF
.	.	TRBV3-1/TRBV3-2	TRBJ2-2	TGTGCCAGCAGCCAATCCCCCTCGACCGGGGAGCTGTTTTTT	CASSQSPSTGELFF
TRBD1	.	TRBV24-1	TRBJ1-1	TGTGCCACCATGCACAGGGGGAACACTGAAGCTTTCTTT	CATMHRGNTEAFF
.	.	TRBV30	TRBJ1-1	TGTGCCTGGAGTGGGGGGCGGGCAGGGGCAGGTGAAGCTTTCTTT	CAWSGGRAGAGEAFF
.	.	TRBV7-9	TRBJ1-4	TGTGCCAGCAGCAGACGAAGGGACGGGGATGAAAAACTGTTTTTT	CASSRRRDGDEKLFF
.	.	TRBV5-1	TRBJ1-5	TGCGCCAGCACCCACGGGGACCGAGCGGGTCAGCCCCAGCATTTT	CASTHGDRAGQPQHF